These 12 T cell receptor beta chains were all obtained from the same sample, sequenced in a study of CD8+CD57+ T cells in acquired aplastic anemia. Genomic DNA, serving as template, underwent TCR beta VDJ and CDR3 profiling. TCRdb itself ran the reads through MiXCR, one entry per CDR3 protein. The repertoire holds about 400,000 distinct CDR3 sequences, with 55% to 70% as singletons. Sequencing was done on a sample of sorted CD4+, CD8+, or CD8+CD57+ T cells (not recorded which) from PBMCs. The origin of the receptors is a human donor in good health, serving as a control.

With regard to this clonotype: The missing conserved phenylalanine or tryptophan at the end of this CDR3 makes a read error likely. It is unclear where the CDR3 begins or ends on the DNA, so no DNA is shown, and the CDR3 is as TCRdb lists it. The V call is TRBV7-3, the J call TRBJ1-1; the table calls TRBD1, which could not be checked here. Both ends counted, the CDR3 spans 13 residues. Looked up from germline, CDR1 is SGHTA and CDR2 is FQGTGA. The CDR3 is CASSLSWTGTNSP.

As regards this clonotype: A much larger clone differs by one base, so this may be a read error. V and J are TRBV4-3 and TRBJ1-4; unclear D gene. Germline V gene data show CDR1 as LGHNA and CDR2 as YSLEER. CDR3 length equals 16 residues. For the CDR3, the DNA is TGCGCCAGCAGCCCTGGGTGGGTTGCAACTAATGAAGAACTGTTTTTT. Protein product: CASSPGWVATNEELFF.

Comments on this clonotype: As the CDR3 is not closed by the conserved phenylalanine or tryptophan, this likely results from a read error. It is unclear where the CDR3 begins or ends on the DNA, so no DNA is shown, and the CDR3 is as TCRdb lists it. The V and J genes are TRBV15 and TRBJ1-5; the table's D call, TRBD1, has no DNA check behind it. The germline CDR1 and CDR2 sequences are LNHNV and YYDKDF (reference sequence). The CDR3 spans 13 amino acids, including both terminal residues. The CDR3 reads CASSGDNEQSQDL.

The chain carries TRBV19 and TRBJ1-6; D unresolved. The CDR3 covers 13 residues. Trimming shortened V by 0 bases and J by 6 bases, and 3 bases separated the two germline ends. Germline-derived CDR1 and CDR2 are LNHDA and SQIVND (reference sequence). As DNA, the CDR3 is TGTGCCAGTAGTATAGATGGTAATTCACCCCTCCACTTT. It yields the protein CASSIDGNSPLHF. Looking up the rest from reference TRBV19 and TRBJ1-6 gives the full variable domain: DGGITQSPKYLFRKEGQNVTLSCEQNLNHDAMYWYRQDPGQGLRLIYYSQIVNDFQKGDIAEGYSVSREKKESFPLTVTSAQKNPTAFYLCASSIDGNSPLHFGNGTRLTVT.

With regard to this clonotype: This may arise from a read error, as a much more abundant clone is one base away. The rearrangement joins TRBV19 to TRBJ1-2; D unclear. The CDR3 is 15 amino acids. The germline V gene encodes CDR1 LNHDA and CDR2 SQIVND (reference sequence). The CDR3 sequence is CASRFKEPANYGYAF. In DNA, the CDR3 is TGTGCCAGTCGGTTTAAGGAACCTGCTAACTATGGCTACGCCTTC.

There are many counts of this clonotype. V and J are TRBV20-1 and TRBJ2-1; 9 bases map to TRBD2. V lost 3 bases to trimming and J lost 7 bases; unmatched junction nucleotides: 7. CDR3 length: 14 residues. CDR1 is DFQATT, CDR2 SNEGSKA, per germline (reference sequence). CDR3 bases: TGCAGTGCTAGGTTTAGCGGGGGAATAAATGAGCAGTTCTTC. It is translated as CSARFSGGINEQFF.

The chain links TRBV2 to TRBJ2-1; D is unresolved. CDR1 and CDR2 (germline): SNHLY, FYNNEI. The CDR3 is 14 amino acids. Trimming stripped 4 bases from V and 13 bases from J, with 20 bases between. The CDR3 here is CASSVGRVHYGQFF. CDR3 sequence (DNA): TGTGCCAGCAGTGTGGGCCGGGTCCACTATGGCCAGTTCTTC.

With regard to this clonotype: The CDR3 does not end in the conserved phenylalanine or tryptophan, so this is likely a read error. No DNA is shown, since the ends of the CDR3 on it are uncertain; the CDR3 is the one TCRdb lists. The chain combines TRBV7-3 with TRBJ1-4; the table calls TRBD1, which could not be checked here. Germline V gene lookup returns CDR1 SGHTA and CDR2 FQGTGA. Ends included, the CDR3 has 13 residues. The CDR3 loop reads CASSSAPGHKTYE.

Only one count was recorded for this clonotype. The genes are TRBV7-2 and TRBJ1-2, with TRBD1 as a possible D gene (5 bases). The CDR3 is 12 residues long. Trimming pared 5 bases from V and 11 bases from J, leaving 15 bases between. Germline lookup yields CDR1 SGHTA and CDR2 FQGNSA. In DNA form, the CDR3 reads TGTGCCAGCAGCATAACTAGCGGGGGTTACACCTTC. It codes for CASSITSGGYTF. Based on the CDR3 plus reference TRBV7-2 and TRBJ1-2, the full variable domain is GAGVSQSPSNKVTEKGKDVELRCDPISGHTALYWYRQSLGQGLEFLIYFQGNSAPDKSGLPSDRFSAERTGGSVSTLTIQRTQQEDSAVYLCASSITSGGYTFGSGTRLTVV.

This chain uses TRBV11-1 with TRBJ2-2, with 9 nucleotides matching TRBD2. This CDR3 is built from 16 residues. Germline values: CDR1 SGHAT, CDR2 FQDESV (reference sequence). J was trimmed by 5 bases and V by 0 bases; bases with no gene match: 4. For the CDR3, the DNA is TGTGCCAGCAGCTTAGCTAGCGGGAGTGGAACCGGGGAGCTGTTTTTT. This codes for CASSLASGSGTGELFF.

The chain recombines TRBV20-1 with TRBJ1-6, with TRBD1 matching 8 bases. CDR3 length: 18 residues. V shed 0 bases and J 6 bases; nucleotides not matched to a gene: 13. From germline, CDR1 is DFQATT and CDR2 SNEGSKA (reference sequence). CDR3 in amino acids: CSAREITGTGRTNSPLHF. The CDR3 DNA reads TGCAGTGCTAGAGAAATTACCGGGACAGGAAGAACTAATTCACCCCTCCACTTT.

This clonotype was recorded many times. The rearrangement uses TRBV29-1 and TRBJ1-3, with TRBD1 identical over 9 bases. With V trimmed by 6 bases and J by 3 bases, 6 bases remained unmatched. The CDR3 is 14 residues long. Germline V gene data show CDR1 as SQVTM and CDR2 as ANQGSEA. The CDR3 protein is CSVRTGGYGNTIYF. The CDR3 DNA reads TGCAGCGTCCGCACAGGGGGCTATGGAAACACCATATATTTT.